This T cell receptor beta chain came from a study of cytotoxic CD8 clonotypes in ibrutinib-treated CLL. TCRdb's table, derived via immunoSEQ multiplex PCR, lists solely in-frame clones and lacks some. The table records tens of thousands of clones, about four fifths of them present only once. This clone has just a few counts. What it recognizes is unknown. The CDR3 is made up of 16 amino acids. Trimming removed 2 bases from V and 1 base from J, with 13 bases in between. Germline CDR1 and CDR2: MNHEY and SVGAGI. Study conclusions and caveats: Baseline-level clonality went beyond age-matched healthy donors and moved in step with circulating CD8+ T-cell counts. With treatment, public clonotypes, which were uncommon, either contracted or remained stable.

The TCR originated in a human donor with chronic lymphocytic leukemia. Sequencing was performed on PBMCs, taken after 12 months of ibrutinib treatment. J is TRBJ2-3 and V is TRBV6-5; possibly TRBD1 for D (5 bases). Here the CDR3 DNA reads TGTGCCAGCAGTTACGAAGGGGCATGGGGCACAGATACGCAGTATTTT. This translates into CASSYEGAWGTDTQYF.